This T cell receptor beta chain was observed in a study of OX40 agonist ivuxolimab in advanced cancers. Overall study context: Mean age approximately 59 years, range about 20 to 79; approximately 83% male. Study-wide results and limits: Normalized T-cell clonal expansion was also low in a subset of nonresponders. Antigen specificity was not determined for the expanded peripheral T cells.

The V gene lost 3 bases and the J gene lost 0 bases, with 5 bases spanning the gap. Germline assignment: CDR1 MNHEY and CDR2 SMNVEV (reference sequence). This CDR3 region has 14 residues. The method was immunoSEQ multiplex PCR; TCRdb's version includes in-frame clones alone and lacks a portion of them. The sample consists of about 91,000 clones, roughly 80% of them appearing once. A remark on this clone: Its antigen is undetermined.

The origin of this receptor is an adult with an advanced solid tumor such as melanoma, head and neck, liver or kidney cancer. The chain couples TRBV27 to TRBJ1-4; D not resolved. The starting material was CD4+ or CD8+ T cells sorted from blood, obtained in a trial of the OX40 agonist ivuxolimab. CDR3 DNA: TGTGCCAGCAGTTTCTCTGCAACTAATGAAAAACTGTTTTTT. Its protein is CASSFSATNEKLFF.